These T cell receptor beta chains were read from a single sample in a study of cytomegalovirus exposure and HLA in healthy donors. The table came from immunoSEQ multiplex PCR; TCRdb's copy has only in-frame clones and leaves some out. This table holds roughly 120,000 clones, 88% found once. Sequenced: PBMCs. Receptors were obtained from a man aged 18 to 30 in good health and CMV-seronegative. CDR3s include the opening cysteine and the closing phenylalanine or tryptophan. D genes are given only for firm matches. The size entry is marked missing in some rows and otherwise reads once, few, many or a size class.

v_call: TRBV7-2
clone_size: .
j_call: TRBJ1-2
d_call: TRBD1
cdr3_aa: CASSLVGTGDGYTF
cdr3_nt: TGTGCCAGCAGCTTAGTGGGGACAGGGGACGGCTACACCTTC

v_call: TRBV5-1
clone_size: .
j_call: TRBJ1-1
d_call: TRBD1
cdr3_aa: CASSHSGGNTEAFF
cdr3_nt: TGCGCCAGCAGCCACTCAGGGGGAAACACTGAAGCTTTCTTT

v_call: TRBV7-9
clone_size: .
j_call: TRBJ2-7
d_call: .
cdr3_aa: CASSSLLGVGVSEQYF
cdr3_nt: TGTGCCAGCAGCTCCCTCCTAGGTGTAGGGGTGAGCGAGCAGTACTTC

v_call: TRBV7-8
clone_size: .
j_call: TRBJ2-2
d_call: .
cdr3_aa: CASSRATGELFF
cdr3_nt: TGTGCCAGCAGCCGAGCCACCGGGGAGCTGTTTTTT

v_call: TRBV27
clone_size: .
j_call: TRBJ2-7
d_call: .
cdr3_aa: CASSLFSGPEQYF
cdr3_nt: TGTGCCAGCAGTTTATTTTCCGGTCCCGAGCAGTACTTC

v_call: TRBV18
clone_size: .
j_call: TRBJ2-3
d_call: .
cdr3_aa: CASSPVVAPARTDTQYF
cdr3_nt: TGTGCCAGCTCACCCGTAGTAGCTCCGGCAAGGACAGATACGCAGTATTTT

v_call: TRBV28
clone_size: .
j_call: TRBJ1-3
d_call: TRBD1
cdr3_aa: CASSFYRGRSGNTIYF
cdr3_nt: TGTGCCAGCAGTTTTTACAGGGGGCGCTCGGGAAACACCATATATTTT

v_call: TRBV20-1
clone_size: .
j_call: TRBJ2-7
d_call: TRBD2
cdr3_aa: CSLGLAREQYF
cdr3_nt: TGCAGTTTGGGACTAGCACGTGAGCAGTACTTC

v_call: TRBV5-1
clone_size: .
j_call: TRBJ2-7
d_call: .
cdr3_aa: CASRDTVGSYEQYF
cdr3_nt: TGCGCCAGCAGGGACACGGTGGGCTCCTACGAGCAGTACTTC

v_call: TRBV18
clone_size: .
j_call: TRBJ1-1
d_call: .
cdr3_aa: CASSLILTMNTEAFF
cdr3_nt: TGTGCCAGCTCACTCATCCTGACTATGAACACTGAAGCTTTCTTT

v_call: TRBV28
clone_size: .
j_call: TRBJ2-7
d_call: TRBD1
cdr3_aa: CASSSFPGGVITSSYEQYF
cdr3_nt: TGTGCCAGCAGCTCTTTTCCAGGGGGCGTCATTACGAGCTCCTACGAGCAGTACTTC

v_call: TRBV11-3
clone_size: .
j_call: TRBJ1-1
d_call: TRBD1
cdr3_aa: CASSLALRTGGTEAFF
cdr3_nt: TGTGCCAGCAGCTTAGCCTTGAGGACAGGGGGCACTGAAGCTTTCTTT

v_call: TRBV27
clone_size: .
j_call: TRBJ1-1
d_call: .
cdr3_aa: CASSSLTERRTEAFF
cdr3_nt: TGTGCCAGCAGTTCCTTGACAGAAAGGCGGACTGAAGCTTTCTTT

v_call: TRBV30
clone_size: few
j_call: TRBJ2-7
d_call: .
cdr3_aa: CAWSVGWVPYEQYF
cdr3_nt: TGTGCCTGGAGTGTCGGGTGGGTACCCTACGAGCAGTACTTC

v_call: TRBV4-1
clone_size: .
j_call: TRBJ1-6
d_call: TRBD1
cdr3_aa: CASRGQGGSPLHF
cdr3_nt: TGCGCCAGCAGGGGACAGGGGGGTTCACCCCTCCACTTT

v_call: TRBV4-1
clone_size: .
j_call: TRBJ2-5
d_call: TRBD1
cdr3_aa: CASSHADRGIETQYF
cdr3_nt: TGCGCCAGCAGCCATGCTGACAGGGGGATAGAGACCCAGTACTTC

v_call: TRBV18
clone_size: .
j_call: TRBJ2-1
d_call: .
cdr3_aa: CASSPTAARHNEQFF
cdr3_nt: TGTGCCAGCTCACCGACGGCGGCGAGACACAATGAGCAGTTCTTC

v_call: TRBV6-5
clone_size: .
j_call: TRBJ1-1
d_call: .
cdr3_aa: CASSYSAGPNTEAFF
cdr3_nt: TGTGCCAGCAGTTACTCGGCAGGCCCTAACACTGAAGCTTTCTTT

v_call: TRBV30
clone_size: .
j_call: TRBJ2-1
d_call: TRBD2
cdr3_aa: CAWSYIAGGVLYNEQFF
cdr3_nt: TGTGCCTGGAGTTATATAGCGGGGGGTGTCCTGTACAATGAGCAGTTCTTC

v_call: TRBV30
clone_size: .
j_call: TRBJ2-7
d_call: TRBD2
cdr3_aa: CAWTSGGVANEQYF
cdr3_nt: TGTGCCTGGACTAGCGGGGGGGTCGCCAACGAGCAGTACTTC

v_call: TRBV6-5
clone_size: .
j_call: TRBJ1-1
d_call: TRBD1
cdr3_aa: CASKEDRGMRTEAFF
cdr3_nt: TGTGCCAGCAAGGAGGACAGGGGGATGCGGACTGAAGCTTTCTTT

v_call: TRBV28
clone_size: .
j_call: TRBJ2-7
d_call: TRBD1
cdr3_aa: CASSVPDRFVYEQYF
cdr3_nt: TGTGCCAGCAGCGTACCGGACAGGTTTGTATACGAGCAGTACTTC

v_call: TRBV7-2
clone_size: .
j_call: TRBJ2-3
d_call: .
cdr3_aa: CASSLFRTDTQYF
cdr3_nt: TGTGCCAGCAGCTTATTCCGGACAGATACGCAGTATTTT

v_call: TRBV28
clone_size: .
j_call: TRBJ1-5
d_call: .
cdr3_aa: CASSLVPGWNQPQHF
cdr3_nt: TGTGCCAGCAGTTTAGTACCAGGGTGGAATCAGCCCCAGCATTTT

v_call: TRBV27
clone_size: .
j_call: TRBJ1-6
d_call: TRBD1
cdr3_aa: CASSSERDRNSPLHF
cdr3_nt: TGTGCCAGCAGTTCCGAACGGGACAGGAATTCACCCCTCCACTTT

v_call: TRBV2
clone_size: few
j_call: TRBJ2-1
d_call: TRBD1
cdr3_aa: CASNAGTGPYNEQFF
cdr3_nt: TGTGCCAGCAACGCCGGGACAGGGCCCTACAATGAGCAGTTCTTC

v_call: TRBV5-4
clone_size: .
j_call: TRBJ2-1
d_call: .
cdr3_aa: CASSLGHREYNEQFF
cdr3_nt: TGTGCCAGCAGCTTGGGGCACAGGGAATACAATGAGCAGTTCTTC

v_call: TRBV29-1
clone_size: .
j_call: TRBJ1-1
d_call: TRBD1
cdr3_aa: CSGGRDRELGTEAFF
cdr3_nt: TGCAGCGGTGGTAGGGACAGAGAGTTGGGGACTGAAGCTTTCTTT

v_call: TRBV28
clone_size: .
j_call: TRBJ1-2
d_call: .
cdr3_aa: CASSPSGQMGGYTF
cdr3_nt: TGTGCCAGCAGCCCCTCGGGACAAATGGGCGGCTACACCTTC

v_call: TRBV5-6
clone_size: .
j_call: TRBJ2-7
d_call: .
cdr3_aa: CASSLDGYYEQYF
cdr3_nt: TGTGCCAGCAGCTTGGACGGTTACTACGAGCAGTACTTC

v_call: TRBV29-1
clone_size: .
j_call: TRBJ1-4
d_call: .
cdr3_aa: CSVGRTGANEKLFF
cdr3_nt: TGCAGCGTTGGACGGACTGGGGCTAATGAAAAACTGTTTTTT

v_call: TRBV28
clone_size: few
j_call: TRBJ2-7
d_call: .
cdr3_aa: CASTGGYNTYEQYF
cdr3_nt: TGTGCCAGCACCGGAGGGTACAACACCTACGAGCAGTACTTC

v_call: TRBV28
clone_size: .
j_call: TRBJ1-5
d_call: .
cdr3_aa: CASSGEDGGNQPQHF
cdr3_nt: TGTGCCAGCAGTGGGGAGGATGGGGGCAATCAGCCCCAGCATTTT

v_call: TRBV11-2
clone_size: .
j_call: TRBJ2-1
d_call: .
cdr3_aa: CASSSRDRFQQFF
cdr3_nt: TGTGCCAGCAGCTCCCGAGACAGGTTTCAGCAGTTCTTC

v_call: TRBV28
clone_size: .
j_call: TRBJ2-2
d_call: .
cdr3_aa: CASSFERPSNTGELFF
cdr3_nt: TGTGCCAGCAGTTTTGAGAGGCCCTCGAACACCGGGGAGCTGTTTTTT

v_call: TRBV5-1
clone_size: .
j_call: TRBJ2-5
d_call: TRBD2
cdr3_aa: CASSLGLAGGLGETQYF
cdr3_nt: TGCGCCAGCAGCTTGGGACTAGCGGGAGGGTTGGGAGAGACCCAGTACTTC

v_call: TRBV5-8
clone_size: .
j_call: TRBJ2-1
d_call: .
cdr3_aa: CASSLGLNNEQFF
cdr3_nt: TGTGCCAGCAGCTTGGGTCTAAACAATGAGCAGTTCTTC

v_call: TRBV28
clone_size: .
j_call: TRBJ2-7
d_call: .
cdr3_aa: CASSPVGFYEQYF
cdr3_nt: TGTGCCAGCAGTCCGGTGGGCTTCTACGAGCAGTACTTC

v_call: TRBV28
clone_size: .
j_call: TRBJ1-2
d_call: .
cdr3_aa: CASSPPRGGSYGYTF
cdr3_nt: TGTGCCAGCAGTCCCCCCCGCGGGGGATCCTATGGCTACACCTTC

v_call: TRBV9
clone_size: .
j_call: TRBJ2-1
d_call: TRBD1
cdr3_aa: CASSAWGDRGPYNEQFF
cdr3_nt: TGTGCCAGCAGCGCGTGGGGGGACAGGGGGCCCTACAATGAGCAGTTCTTC

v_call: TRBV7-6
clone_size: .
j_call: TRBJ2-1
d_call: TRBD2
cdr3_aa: CASRLAGENNEQFF
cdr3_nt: TGTGCCAGCAGACTAGCGGGGGAGAACAATGAGCAGTTCTTC

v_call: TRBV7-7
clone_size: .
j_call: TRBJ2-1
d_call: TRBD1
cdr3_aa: CASSAQQGSEQFF
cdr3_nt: TGTGCCAGCAGCGCACAACAGGGGTCTGAGCAGTTCTTC

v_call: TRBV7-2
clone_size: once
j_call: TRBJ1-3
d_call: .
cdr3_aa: CASSLTGADSGNTIYF
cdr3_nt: TGTGCCAGCAGCCTCACTGGGGCCGACTCTGGAAACACCATATATTTT

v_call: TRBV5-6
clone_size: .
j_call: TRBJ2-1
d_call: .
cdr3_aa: CASSPFLGRVLSYNEQFF
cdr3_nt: TGTGCCAGCAGCCCATTCCTGGGCAGGGTTTTGTCCTACAATGAGCAGTTCTTC

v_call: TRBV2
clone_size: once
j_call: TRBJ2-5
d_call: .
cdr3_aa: CASSGRAGLQETQYF
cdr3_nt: TGTGCCAGCAGTGGGCGGGCGGGACTCCAAGAGACCCAGTACTTC

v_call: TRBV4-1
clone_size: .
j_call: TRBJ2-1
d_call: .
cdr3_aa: CASSQDFYAMSYNEQFF
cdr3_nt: TGCGCCAGCAGCCAAGATTTTTACGCTATGTCCTACAATGAGCAGTTCTTC

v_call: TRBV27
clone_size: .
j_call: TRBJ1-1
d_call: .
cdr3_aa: CASSLSADTEAFF
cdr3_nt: TGTGCCAGCAGTTTATCGGCGGACACTGAAGCTTTCTTT